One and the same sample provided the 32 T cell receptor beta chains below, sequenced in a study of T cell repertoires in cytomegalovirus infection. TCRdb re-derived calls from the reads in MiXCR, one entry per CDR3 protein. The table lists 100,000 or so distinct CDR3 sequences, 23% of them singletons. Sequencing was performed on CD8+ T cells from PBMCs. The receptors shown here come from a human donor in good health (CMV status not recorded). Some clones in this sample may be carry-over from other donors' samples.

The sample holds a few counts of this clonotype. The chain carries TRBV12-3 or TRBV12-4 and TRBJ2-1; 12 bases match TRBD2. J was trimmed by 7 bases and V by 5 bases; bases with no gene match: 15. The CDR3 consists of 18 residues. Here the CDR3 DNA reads TGTGCCAGCAGTATCCTCCTAGCGGGAGGGCGAGGAGGTAATGAGCAGTTCTTC. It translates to CASSILLAGGRGGNEQFF.

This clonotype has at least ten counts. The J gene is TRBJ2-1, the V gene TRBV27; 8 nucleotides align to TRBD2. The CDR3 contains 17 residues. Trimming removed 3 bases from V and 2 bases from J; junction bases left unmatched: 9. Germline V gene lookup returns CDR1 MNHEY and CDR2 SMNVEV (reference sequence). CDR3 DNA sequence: TGTGCCAGCAGTTTGGCTGAGCGGGGGCTGACCTACAATGAGCAGTTCTTC. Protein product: CASSLAERGLTYNEQFF.

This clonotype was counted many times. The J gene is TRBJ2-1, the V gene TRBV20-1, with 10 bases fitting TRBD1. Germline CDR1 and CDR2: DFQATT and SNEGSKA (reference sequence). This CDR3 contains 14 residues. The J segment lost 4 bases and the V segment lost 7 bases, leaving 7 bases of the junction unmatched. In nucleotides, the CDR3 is TGCAGTGGGGTGGGGACAGGGGAATACAATGAGCAGTTCTTC. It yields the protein CSGVGTGEYNEQFF.

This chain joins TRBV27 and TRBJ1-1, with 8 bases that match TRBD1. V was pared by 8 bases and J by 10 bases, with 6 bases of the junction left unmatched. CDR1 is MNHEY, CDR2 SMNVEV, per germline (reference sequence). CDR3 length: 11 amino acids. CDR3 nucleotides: TGTGCCAGCGGATTCAGGGGGCCAGCTTTCTTT. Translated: CASGFRGPAFF.

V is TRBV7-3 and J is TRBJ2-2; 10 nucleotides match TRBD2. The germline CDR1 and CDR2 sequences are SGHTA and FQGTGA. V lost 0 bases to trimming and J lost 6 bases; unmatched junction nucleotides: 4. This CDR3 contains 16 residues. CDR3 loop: CASSLTSGGAAGELFF. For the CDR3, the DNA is TGTGCCAGCAGCTTAACGAGCGGGGGGGCCGCCGGGGAGCTGTTTTTT.

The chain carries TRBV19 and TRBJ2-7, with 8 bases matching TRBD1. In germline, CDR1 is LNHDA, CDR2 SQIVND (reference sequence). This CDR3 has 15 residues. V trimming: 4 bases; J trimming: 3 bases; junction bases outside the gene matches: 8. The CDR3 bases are TGTGCCAGTAGTACCGACAGGGGTCGTCTCTACGAGCAGTACTTC. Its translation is CASSTDRGRLYEQYF.

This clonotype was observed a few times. The CDR3 spells CASSLGLAGVYNEQFF. CDR3 coding DNA: TGTGCCAGCAGCTTGGGGCTAGCGGGCGTCTACAATGAGCAGTTCTTC. The chain is built from TRBV5-6 and TRBJ2-1; 8 nucleotides align to TRBD2. Germline V CDR1 and CDR2: SGHDT, YYEEEE. With 0 bases clipped from V and 3 bases from J, the junction kept 5 bases outside the gene matches. The CDR3 length is 16 residues. The whole variable domain, remainder taken from reference TRBV5-6 and TRBJ2-1, is DAGVTQSPTHLIKTRGQQVTLRCSPKSGHDTVSWYQQALGQGPQFIFQYYEEEERQRGNFPDRFSGHQFPNYSSELNVNALLLGDSALYLCASSLGLAGVYNEQFFGPGTRLTVL.

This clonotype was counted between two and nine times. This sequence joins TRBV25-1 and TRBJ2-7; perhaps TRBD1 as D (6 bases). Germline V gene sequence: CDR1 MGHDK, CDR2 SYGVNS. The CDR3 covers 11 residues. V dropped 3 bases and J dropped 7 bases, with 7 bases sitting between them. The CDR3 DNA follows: TGTGCCAGCAGTGAGGGGGCAGAGCAGTACTTC. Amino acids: CASSEGAEQYF.

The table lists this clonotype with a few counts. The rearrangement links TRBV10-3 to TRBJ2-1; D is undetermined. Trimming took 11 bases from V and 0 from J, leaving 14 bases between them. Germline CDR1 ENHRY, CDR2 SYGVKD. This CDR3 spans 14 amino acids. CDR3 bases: TGTGCCCCCGAGGACGGTAGCTCCTACAATGAGCAGTTCTTC. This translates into CAPEDGSSYNEQFF.

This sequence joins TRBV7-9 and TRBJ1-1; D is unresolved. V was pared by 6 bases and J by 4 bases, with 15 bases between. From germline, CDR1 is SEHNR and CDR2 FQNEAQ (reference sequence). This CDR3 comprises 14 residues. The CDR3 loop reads CASSLILGGTEAFF. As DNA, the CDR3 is TGTGCCAGCAGTCTGATTTTGGGAGGCACTGAAGCTTTCTTT.

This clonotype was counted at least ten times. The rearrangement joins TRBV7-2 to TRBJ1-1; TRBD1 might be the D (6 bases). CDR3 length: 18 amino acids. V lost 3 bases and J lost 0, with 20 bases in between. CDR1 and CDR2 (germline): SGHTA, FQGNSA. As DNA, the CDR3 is TGTGCCAGCAGCTTGGGGCTCGGAGGGGGTAGGGTGAACACTGAAGCTTTCTTT. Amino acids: CASSLGLGGGRVNTEAFF.

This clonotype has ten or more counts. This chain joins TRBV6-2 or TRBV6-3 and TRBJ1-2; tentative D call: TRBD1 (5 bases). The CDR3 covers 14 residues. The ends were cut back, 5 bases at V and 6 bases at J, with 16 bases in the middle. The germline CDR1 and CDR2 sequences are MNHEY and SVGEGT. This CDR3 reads CASSPKGWSDGYTF. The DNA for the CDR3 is TGTGCCAGCAGTCCCAAGGGGTGGTCGGATGGCTACACCTTC.

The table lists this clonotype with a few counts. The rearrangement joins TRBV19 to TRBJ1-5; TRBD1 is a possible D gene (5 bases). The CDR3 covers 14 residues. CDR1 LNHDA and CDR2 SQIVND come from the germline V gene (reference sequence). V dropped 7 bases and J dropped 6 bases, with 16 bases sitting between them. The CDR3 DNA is TGTGCCAGTATGGGGGAGCATGTGGCTCAGCCCCAGCATTTT. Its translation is CASMGEHVAQPQHF.

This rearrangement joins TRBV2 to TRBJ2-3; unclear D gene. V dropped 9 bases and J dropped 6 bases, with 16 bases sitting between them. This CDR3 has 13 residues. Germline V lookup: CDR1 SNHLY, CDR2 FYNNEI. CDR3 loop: CASSKDPADTQYF. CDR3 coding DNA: TGTGCCAGTAGCAAGGACCCTGCGGATACGCAGTATTTT. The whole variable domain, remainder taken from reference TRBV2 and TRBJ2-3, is EPEVTQTPSHQVTQMGQEVILRCVPISNHLYFYWYRQILGQKVEFLVSFYNNEISEKSEIFDDQFSVERPDGSNFTLKIRSTKLEDSAMYFCASSKDPADTQYFGPGTRLTVL.

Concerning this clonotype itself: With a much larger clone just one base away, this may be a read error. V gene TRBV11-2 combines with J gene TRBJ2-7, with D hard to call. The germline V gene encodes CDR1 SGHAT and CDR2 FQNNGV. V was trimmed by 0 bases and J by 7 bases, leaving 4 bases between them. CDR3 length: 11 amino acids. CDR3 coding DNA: TGTGCCAGCAGCTTAGAGGTGGAGCAGTACTTC. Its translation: CASSLEVEQYF. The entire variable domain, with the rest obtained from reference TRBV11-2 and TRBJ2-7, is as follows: EAGVAQSPRYKIIEKRQSVAFWCNPISGHATLYWYQQILGQGPKLLIQFQNNGVVDDSQLPKDRFSAERLKGVDSTLKIQPAKLEDSAVYLCASSLEVEQYFGPGTRLTVT.

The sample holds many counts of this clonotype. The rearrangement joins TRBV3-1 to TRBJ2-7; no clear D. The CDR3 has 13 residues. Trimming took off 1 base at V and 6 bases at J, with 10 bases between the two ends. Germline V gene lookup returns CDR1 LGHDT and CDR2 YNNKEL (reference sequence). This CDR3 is CASSQGGLGEQYF. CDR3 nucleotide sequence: TGTGCCAGCAGCCAAGGCGGTTTGGGCGAGCAGTACTTC.

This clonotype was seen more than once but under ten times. In DNA, the CDR3 is TGTGCCAGCAGCCCCCTGGGGGGCGCAGGGCAGTTCTTC. Its translation: CASSPLGGAGQFF. The chain has TRBV7-3 and TRBJ2-1, with D possibly called TRBD1 or TRBD2 (6 bases each). From germline, CDR1 is SGHTA and CDR2 FQGTGA. This CDR3 is 13 amino acids long. The ends were cut back, 5 bases at V and 12 bases at J, with 17 bases in the middle.

The CDR3 reads CASGTANEQFF. For the CDR3, the DNA is TGCGCCAGCGGGACAGCCAATGAGCAGTTCTTC. This rearrangement joins TRBV5-1 to TRBJ2-1; TRBD1 matches 7 bases. The trim removed 7 bases at V and 6 bases at J, leaving 1 base unmatched. The CDR3 runs to 11 residues. From germline, CDR1 is SGHRS and CDR2 YFSETQ.

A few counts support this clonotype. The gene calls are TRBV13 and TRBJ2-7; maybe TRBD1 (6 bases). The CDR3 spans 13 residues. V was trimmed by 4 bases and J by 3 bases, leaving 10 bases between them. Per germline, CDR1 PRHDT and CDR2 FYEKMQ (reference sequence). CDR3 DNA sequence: TGTGCCAGCAGCTCGGGACACAACTACGAGCAGTACTTC. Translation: CASSSGHNYEQYF.

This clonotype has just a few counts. The CDR3 sequence is CSARDLDSGTGELFF. The DNA of the CDR3 is TGCAGTGCTAGAGATCTGGATAGCGGAACCGGGGAGCTGTTTTTT. V and J are TRBV20-1 and TRBJ2-2; D possibly corresponds to TRBD2 (6 bases). V shed 0 bases and J shed 5 bases, with 13 bases lying between them. CDR1 is DFQATT and CDR2 is SNEGSKA in the germline V gene (reference sequence). The CDR3 runs 15 residues.

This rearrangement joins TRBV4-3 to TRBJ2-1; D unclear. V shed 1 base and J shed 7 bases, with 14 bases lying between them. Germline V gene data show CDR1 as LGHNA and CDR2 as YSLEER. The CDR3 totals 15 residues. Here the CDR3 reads CASSQGVADQNEQFF. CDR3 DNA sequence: TGCGCCAGCAGCCAAGGGGTGGCCGACCAGAATGAGCAGTTCTTC.

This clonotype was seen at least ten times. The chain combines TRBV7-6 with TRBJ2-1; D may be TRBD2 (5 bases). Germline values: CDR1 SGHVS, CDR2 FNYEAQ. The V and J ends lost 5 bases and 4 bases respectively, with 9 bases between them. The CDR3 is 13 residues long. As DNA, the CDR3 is TGTGCCAGCAGCCAACTAGATTACAATGAGCAGTTCTTC. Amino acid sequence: CASSQLDYNEQFF.

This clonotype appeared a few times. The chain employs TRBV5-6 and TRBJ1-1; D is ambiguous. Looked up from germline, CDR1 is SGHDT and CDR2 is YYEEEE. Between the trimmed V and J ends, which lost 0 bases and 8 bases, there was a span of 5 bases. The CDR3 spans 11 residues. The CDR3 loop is CASSLAREAFF. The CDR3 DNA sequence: TGTGCCAGCAGCTTGGCCAGAGAAGCTTTCTTT.

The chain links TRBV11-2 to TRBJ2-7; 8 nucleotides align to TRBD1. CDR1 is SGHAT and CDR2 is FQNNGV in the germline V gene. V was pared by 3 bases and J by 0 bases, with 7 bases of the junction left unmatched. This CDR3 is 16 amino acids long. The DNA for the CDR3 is TGTGCCAGCAGCTTTTCCTGGGGACAGGACTCCTACGAGCAGTACTTC. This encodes CASSFSWGQDSYEQYF.

CDR3 loop: CASSQVDRGAYEQYF. CDR3 in DNA: TGCGCCAGCAGCCAAGTGGACAGGGGAGCCTACGAGCAGTACTTC. This sequence joins TRBV4-3 and TRBJ2-7; 9 positions agree with TRBD1. Looked up from germline, CDR1 is LGHNA and CDR2 is YSLEER. V lost 1 base to trimming and J lost 2 bases; unmatched junction nucleotides: 3. The CDR3 consists of 15 residues.

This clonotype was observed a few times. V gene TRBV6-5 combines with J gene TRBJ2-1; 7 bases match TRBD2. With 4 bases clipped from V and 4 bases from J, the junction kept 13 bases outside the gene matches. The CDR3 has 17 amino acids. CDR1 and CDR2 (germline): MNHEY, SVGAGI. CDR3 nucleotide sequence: TGTGCCAGCAGTTCCCACGGCCTAGCGGTCAATTACAATGAGCAGTTCTTC. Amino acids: CASSSHGLAVNYNEQFF.

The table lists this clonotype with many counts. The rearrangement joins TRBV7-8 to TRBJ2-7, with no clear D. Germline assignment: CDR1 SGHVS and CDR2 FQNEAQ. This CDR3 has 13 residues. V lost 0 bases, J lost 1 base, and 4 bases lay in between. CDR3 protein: CASSLALSYEQYF. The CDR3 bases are TGTGCCAGCAGCTTAGCCCTTTCCTACGAGCAGTACTTC.

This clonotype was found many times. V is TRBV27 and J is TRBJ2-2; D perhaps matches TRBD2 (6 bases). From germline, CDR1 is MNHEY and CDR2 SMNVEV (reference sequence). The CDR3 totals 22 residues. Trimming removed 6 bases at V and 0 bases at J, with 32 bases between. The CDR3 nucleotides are TGTGCCAGCAGCCTTCGGGGGAGTGGATTTCTTATAGAGCAGACGAACACCGGGGAGCTGTTTTTT. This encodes CASSLRGSGFLIEQTNTGELFF.

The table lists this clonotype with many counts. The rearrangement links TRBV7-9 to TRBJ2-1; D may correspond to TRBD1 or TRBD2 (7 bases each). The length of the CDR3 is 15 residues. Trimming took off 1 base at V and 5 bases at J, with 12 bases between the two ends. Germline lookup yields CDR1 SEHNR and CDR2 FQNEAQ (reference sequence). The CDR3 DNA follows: TGTGCCAGCAGCTTAGGGGGGGGACAGAACAATGAGCAGTTCTTC. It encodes CASSLGGGQNNEQFF.

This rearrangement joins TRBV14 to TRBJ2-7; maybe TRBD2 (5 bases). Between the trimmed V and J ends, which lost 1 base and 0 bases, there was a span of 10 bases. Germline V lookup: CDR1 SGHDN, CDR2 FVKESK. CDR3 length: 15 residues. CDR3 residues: CASSQATTFSYEQYF. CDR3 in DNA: TGTGCCAGCAGCCAAGCGACTACATTCTCCTACGAGCAGTACTTC.

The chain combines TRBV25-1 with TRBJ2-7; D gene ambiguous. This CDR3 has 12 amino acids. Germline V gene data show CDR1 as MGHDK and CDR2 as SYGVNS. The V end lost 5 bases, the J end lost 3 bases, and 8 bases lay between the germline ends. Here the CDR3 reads CASSRPGYEQYF. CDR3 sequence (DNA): TGTGCCAGCAGTCGTCCAGGCTACGAGCAGTACTTC.

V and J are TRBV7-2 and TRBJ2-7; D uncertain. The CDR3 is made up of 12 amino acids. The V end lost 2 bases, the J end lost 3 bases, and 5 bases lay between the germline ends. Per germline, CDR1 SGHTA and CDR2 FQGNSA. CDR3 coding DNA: TGTGCCAGCAGCTTATTTCTCTACGAGCAGTACTTC. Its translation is CASSLFLYEQYF.